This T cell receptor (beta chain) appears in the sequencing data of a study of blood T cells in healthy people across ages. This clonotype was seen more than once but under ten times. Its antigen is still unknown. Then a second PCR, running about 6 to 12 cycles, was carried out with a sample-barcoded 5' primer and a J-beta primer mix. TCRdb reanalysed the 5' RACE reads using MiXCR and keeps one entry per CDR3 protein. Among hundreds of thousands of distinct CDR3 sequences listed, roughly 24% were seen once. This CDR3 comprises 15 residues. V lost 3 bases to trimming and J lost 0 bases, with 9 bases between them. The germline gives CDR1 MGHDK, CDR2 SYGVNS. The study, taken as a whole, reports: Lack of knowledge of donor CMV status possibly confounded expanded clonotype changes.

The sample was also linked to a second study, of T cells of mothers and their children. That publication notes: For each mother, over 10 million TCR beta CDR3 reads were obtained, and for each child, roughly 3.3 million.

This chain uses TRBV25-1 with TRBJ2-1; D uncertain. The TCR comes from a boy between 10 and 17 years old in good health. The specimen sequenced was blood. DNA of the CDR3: TGTGCCAGCAGTGATTTTAGTAGCTCCTACAATGAGCAGTTCTTC. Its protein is CASSDFSSSYNEQFF. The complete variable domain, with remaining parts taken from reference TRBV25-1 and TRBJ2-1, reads EADIYQTPRYLVIGTGKKITLECSQTMGHDKMYWYQQDPGMELHLIHYSYGVNSTEKGDLSSESTVSRIRTEHFPLTLESARPSHTSQYLCASSDFSSSYNEQFFGPGTRLTVL.